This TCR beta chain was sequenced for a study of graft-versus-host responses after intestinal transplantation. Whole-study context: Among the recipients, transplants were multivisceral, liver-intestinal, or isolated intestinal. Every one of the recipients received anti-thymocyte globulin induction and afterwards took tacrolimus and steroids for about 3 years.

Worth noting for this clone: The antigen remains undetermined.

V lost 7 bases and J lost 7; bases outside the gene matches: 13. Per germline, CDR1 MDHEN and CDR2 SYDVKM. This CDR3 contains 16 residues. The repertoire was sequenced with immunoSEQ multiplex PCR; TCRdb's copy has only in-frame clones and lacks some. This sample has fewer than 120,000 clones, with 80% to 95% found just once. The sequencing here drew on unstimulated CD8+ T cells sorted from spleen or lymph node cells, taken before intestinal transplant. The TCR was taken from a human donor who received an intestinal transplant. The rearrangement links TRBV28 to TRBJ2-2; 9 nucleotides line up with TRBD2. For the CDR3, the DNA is TGTGCCAGCACCACTATTCCGGGACTAGCAGTCGGGGAGCTGTTTTTT. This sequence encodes CASTTIPGLAVGELFF.